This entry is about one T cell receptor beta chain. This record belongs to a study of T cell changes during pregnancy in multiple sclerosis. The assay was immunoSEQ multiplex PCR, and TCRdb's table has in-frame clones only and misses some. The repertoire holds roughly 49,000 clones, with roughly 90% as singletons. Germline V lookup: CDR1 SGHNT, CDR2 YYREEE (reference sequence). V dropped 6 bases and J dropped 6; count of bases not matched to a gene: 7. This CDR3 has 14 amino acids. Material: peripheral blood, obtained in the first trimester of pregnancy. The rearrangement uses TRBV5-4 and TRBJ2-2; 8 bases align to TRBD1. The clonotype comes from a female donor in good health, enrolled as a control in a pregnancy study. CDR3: CASNHGTGSGELFF. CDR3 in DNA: TGTGCCAGCAACCATGGGACAGGCTCCGGGGAGCTGTTTTTT.